This T cell receptor beta chain was documented in a study of OX40 agonist ivuxolimab in advanced cancers. The study in broad terms: Ivuxolimab was an agonistic, fully human IgG2 monoclonal antibody directed against OX40 (CD134), a costimulatory receptor. Partial responses were achieved by three dose-escalation patients, of whom one had hepatocellular carcinoma and two had cutaneous melanoma. Patients were allowed to have had prior anti-PD-1, anti-PD-L1 or anti-CTLA-4 therapy, and approximately 40% of the dose-escalation patients had previously received checkpoint inhibitors. The point of sequencing TCRbeta in the periphery was to test whether ivuxolimab changed TCR sequence diversity and drove clonal T-cell expansion. The paper reports the monotherapy dose-escalation portion (N = 52 patients) of the phase I ivuxolimab trial. Of the 50 or so patients in dose escalation, about 20 had hepatocellular carcinoma, approximately 15 had melanoma, 9 had renal cell carcinoma and 9 had head and neck cancer. In the dose-escalation cohort, more than 75% of patients were male, and the mean age was roughly 60 years, with a range of roughly 20 to 80. Intravenous ivuxolimab was administered to patients every 2 weeks at six dose levels: 0.01, 0.1, 0.3, 1.5, 3 and 10 mg/kg. The study at large found these results: Antigen specificity was not determined for the clonally expanded peripheral T cells. After ivuxolimab, expanded clones were on average more numerous among CD8+ T cells than among CD4+ T cells. Clonal expansion of both CD4+ and CD8+ blood T cells was observed from baseline to week 6 at doses 0.1 to 3.0 mg/kg. Low levels of normalized T-cell clonal expansion were also seen in some nonresponding patients. In the 0.1-3.0 mg/kg groups, partial responders were among the patients with the lowest normalized peripheral clonal expansion, particularly in CD8+ T cells.

With regard to this clone: No cognate antigen has been identified for it. No per-base quality is available; no much larger clone lies one base away.

For sequencing of the TCRbeta CDR3 region, genomic DNA was extracted from the sorted cells. TCRbeta CDR3 regions were sequenced using the immunoSEQ Assay. TCRdb re-hosts the immuneACCESS table, in-frame sequences only. Its copies lack some clones; in the studies checked, an unresolved V gene accounts for under half of them, and the cause for the rest is not known. The sample table lists 60,000 to 75,000 clones, about 91% of them with a count of one. Jointly, the top ten make up around 1.1% of the sample. The V and J ends are trimmed by 5 bases and 0 bases, leaving 14 bases between them. The CDR3, from cysteine to phenylalanine, totals 16 residues. The DNA shown is the 48-base CDR3, in frame from base 1. In the germline V gene, CDR1 corresponds to KGHSH and CDR2 to LQKENI. Patients with a history of autoimmune disease or receiving systemic immunosuppression were excluded from the trial. In every dose cohort, peripheral blood was drawn for TCR sequencing at baseline, cycle 4 day 1, and cycle 7 day 1. Samples came from an open-label, multicenter, first-in-human phase I dose-escalation trial of ivuxolimab. Adults with locally advanced or metastatic melanoma, renal cell carcinoma, hepatocellular carcinoma or head and neck squamous cell carcinoma were enrolled in the trial. CD4+ and CD8+ T cells were sorted separately from peripheral blood before TCR sequencing.

This TCR was recovered from an adult with an advanced solid tumor such as melanoma, head and neck, liver or kidney cancer. Sequences were derived from CD4+ or CD8+ T cells sorted from blood, sampled in a trial of the OX40 agonist ivuxolimab. The sequence joins TRBV18 to TRBJ2-4, with the D gene uncertain. The CDR3 in this case is CASSTPFTLAKNIQYF. The DNA reads TGTGCCAGCTCAACTCCGTTCACCCTAGCCAAAAACATTCAGTACTTC.